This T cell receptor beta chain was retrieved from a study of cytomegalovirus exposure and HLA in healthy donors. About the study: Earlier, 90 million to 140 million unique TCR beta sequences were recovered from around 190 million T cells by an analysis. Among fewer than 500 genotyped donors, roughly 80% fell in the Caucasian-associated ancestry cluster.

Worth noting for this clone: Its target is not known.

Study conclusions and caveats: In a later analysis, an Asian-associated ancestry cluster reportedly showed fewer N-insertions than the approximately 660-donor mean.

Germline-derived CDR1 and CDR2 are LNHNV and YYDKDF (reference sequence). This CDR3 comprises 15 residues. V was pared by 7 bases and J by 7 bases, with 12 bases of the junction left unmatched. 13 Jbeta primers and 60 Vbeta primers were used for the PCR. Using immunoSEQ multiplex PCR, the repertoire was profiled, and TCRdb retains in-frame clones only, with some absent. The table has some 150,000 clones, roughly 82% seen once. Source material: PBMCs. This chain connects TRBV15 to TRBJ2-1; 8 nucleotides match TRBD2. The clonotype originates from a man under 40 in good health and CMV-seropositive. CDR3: CATTSPSGYKNEQFF. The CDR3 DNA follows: TGTGCCACCACTAGTCCTAGCGGGTATAAGAATGAGCAGTTCTTC.